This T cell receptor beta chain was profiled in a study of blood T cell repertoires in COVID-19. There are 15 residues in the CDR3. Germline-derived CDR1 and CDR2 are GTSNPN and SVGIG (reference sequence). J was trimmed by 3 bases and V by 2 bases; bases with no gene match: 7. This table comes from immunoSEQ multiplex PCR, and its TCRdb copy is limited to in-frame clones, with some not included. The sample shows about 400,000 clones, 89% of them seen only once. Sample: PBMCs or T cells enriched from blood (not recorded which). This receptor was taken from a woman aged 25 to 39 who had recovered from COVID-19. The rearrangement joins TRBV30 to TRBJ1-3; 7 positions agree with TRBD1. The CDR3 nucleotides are TGTGCCTGGAGTTTAACGACAGGGATTGGAAACACCATATATTTT. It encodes CAWSLTTGIGNTIYF.